This T cell receptor (beta chain) was identified during a study of T cells after posttransplantation cyclophosphamide. The CDR3 consists of 16 residues. Per the germline V gene, CDR1 is LGHNA and CDR2 is YNFKEQ. Trimming took 1 base from V and 8 from J; bases not matched to a gene: 4. Profiled with immunoSEQ multiplex PCR; TCRdb holds only in-frame clones, not every one. Recorded here are about 44,000 clones, none singletons. This clone was seen ten or more times. V and J are TRBV4-2 and TRBJ2-3, with 15 bases matching TRBD2. The sequenced sample was PBMCs. This receptor was taken from a man aged 40-49 years in good health, CMV-negative, and a related stem cell transplant donor. CDR3 nucleotide sequence: TGTGCCAGCAGCCAAGGGACTAGCGGGGGGGCCCGTACGCAGTATTTT. Its protein is CASSQGTSGGARTQYF.